A single sample is the source of the 23 T cell receptor beta chains below, sequenced in a study of shared clonotypes between healthy human individuals. Libraries were prepared by immunoSEQ multiplex PCR; TCRdb keeps only in-frame clonotypes and omits some of them. The sample lists roughly 1 million clones, about 84% occurring once. The sequenced material came from memory CD4+ T cells from PBMCs. Subset here: CD45RA-negative fraction. These receptors came from a man younger than 35 in good health. Some clones in this sample may be carry-over from other donors' samples.

This clone was seen a handful of times. The chain joins TRBV5-1 to TRBJ2-2, with TRBD2 identical over 12 bases. The V segment lost 4 bases and the J segment 8 bases; nucleotides outside the gene matches: 6. Germline CDR1 reads SGHRS; CDR2 reads YFSETQ. The CDR3 has 15 amino acids. In nucleotides, the CDR3 is TGCGCCAGCAGCAATAGACTAGCGGGAGTGGGGGAGCTGTTTTTT. Its translation: CASSNRLAGVGELFF. The entire variable domain, with the rest obtained from reference TRBV5-1 and TRBJ2-2, is as follows: KAGVTQTPRYLIKTRGQQVTLSCSPISGHRSVSWYQQTPGQGLQFLFEYFSETQRNKGNFPGRFSGRQFSNSRSEMNVSTLELGDSALYLCASSNRLAGVGELFFGEGSRLTVL.

This chain links TRBV2 with TRBJ2-3, with no clear D. V dropped 4 bases and J dropped 4 bases, with 15 bases sitting between them. The CDR3 has 15 residues. Germline-derived CDR1 and CDR2 are SNHLY and FYNNEI. This CDR3 reads CASSAGRYGADTQYF. CDR3 coding DNA: TGTGCCAGCAGTGCAGGACGGTACGGCGCAGATACGCAGTATTTT.

This clone was detected only a few times. This rearrangement joins TRBV28 to TRBJ2-6; D might be TRBD1 (5 bases). The germline gives CDR1 MDHEN, CDR2 SYDVKM. The CDR3 consists of 14 residues. The V and J ends lost 5 bases and 2 bases respectively, with 7 bases between them. The CDR3 DNA follows: TGTGCCAGCAGTAACAGGCCTGGGGCCAACGTCCTGACTTTC. Its translation is CASSNRPGANVLTF.

A single count supports this clone. The chain joins TRBV20-1 to TRBJ2-5, with D unclear. Germline CDR1 is DFQATT and CDR2 is SNEGSKA (reference sequence). V shed 5 bases and J shed 7 bases, with 11 bases lying between them. This CDR3 is 11 amino acids long. The CDR3 protein is CSALIPGTQYF. DNA for the CDR3: TGCAGTGCTCTGATCCCAGGGACCCAGTACTTC.

The chain combines TRBV2 with TRBJ2-1; 10 bases align to TRBD2. CDR1 SNHLY and CDR2 FYNNEI come from the germline V gene. With 7 bases clipped from V and 7 bases from J, the junction kept 7 bases outside the gene matches. This CDR3 is 14 amino acids long. In DNA form, the CDR3 reads TGTGCCAGCAATCCGGGACTAGCGTGGAATGAGCAGTTCTTC. This sequence encodes CASNPGLAWNEQFF.

This chain connects TRBV11-2 to TRBJ1-4; D may be TRBD1 (6 bases). This CDR3 is 14 amino acids long. V was clipped by 5 bases and J by 10 bases, with 17 bases between them. Germline CDR1 is SGHAT and CDR2 is FQNNGV. The CDR3 sequence: CASSPLGGRRKLFF. The CDR3 coding sequence is TGTGCCAGCAGCCCCCTGGGGGGGCGCAGAAAACTGTTTTTT.

The J gene is TRBJ2-7, the V gene TRBV10-3, with 7 bases lining up with TRBD1. Trimming cost V 5 bases and J 5 bases; bases outside gene matches: 6. Germline lookup yields CDR1 ENHRY and CDR2 SYGVKD. This CDR3 has 13 residues. The CDR3 protein is CAISLDRDHEQYF. In DNA form, the CDR3 reads TGTGCCATCAGTTTAGACAGGGACCACGAGCAGTACTTC.

This clone was seen once. Other DNA sequences in this sample translate to the same CDR3. V and J are TRBV30 and TRBJ1-5; D not certain. Per germline, CDR1 GTSNPN and CDR2 SVGIG (reference sequence). The CDR3 extends over 13 amino acids. Trimming removed 2 bases from V and 5 bases from J, with 10 bases in between. CDR3 amino acids: CAWSPPGYQPQHF. The CDR3 DNA sequence: TGTGCCTGGAGTCCACCCGGGTATCAGCCCCAGCATTTT.

This clone occurred once. V is TRBV2 and J is TRBJ1-4; D is unresolved. This CDR3 is 14 amino acids long. The ends were cut back, 4 bases at V and 0 bases at J, with 6 bases in the middle. The germline CDR1 and CDR2 sequences are SNHLY and FYNNEI. The CDR3 here is CASSGQSTNEKLFF. CDR3 nucleotides: TGTGCCAGCAGTGGACAATCAACTAATGAAAAACTGTTTTTT.

This clone was found a few times. V gene TRBV27 combines with J gene TRBJ2-7; 10 positions agree with TRBD1. CDR3 length: 16 residues. Per the germline V gene, CDR1 is MNHEY and CDR2 is SMNVEV (reference sequence). The ends lost 5 bases at V and 2 bases at J; junction bases unmatched: 9. The CDR3 DNA reads as TGTGCCAGCAGTGGCCGGGACAGGGGTCCCCCCTACGAGCAGTACTTC. Translating gives CASSGRDRGPPYEQYF.

This clone was counted a few times. The J gene is TRBJ1-1, the V gene TRBV9; TRBD1 agrees at 9 bases. Germline values: CDR1 SGDLS, CDR2 YYNGEE. CDR3 size: 13 residues. V lost 9 bases, J lost 2 bases, and 5 bases stayed unmatched. The CDR3 is CATGTGPNTEAFF. In DNA form, the CDR3 reads TGTGCCACCGGGACAGGGCCAAACACTGAAGCTTTCTTT. Drawing the rest from reference TRBV9 and TRBJ1-1, the complete variable domain is DSGVTQTPKHLITATGQRVTLRCSPRSGDLSVYWYQQSLDQGLQFLIQYYNGEERAKGNILERFSAQQFPDLHSELNLSSLELGDSALYFCATGTGPNTEAFFGQGTRLTVV.

V and J are TRBV7-2 and TRBJ1-5, with D maybe TRBD1 (5 bases). This CDR3 contains 15 residues. CDR1 and CDR2 (germline): SGHTA, FQGNSA. The ends were cut back, 3 bases at V and 3 bases at J, with 12 bases in the middle. CDR3 residues: CASSLGGTYNQPQHF. The CDR3 DNA follows: TGTGCCAGCAGCTTGGGCGGGACGTACAATCAGCCCCAGCATTTT.

This clone was seen just once. The rearrangement uses TRBV5-1 and TRBJ1-4; D uncertain. Trimming left V 3 bases short and J 7 bases short, with 16 bases between. CDR1 and CDR2 (germline): SGHRS, YFSETQ. This CDR3 has 15 amino acids. The CDR3 region is CASSSIDARGEKLFF. The CDR3 DNA reads as TGCGCCAGCAGCTCCATTGATGCCCGGGGTGAAAAACTGTTTTTT. The full variable domain, in which reference TRBV5-1 and TRBJ1-4 provide the parts outside the CDR3, is KAGVTQTPRYLIKTRGQQVTLSCSPISGHRSVSWYQQTPGQGLQFLFEYFSETQRNKGNFPGRFSGRQFSNSRSEMNVSTLELGDSALYLCASSSIDARGEKLFFGSGTQLSVL.

This sequence joins TRBV4-1 and TRBJ1-4; D perhaps matches TRBD1 (5 bases). Deletions cut 3 bases from V and 8 bases from J, with 19 bases between. The CDR3 loop spans 16 amino acids. The germline V gene encodes CDR1 MGHRA and CDR2 YSYEKL. This chain's CDR3 is CASSQSLAREGEKLFF. CDR3 bases: TGCGCCAGCAGCCAGTCTCTGGCAAGGGAGGGGGAAAAACTGTTTTTT.

V is TRBV5-4 and J is TRBJ1-4; TRBD1 matches at 9 bases. J was trimmed by 7 bases and V by 4 bases; bases with no gene match: 8. Germline V lookup: CDR1 SGHNT, CDR2 YYREEE (reference sequence). The CDR3 has 15 amino acids. The CDR3 sequence is CASSPGQGRGEKLFF. CDR3 DNA sequence: TGTGCCAGCAGCCCCGGACAGGGGCGGGGTGAAAAACTGTTTTTT.

This clone was seen a handful of times. This sequence joins TRBV6-1 and TRBJ2-3; TRBD1 is a possible D gene (6 bases). Germline CDR1 is MNHNS and CDR2 is SASEGT. This CDR3 has 16 residues. The germline V and J ends were trimmed by 1 base and 8 bases, with 19 bases remaining between them. The CDR3: CASSEDVSRGVGTQYF. The CDR3 coding sequence is TGTGCCAGCAGTGAAGATGTTTCCAGGGGTGTGGGTACGCAGTATTTT.

The rearrangement uses TRBV11-3 and TRBJ2-2, with D possibly TRBD2 on 5 matching bases. The CDR3 runs to 16 residues. The germline CDR1 and CDR2 sequences are SGHNT and YENEEA. Trimming shortened V by 5 bases and J by 5 bases, and 18 bases separated the two germline ends. The CDR3 is CASSPRGAENTGELFF. Written as DNA, the CDR3 is TGTGCCAGCAGCCCCCGGGGAGCAGAGAATACCGGGGAGCTGTTTTTT.

V gene TRBV9 combines with J gene TRBJ2-6; no firm D call. The CDR3 totals 14 residues. Trimming removed 0 bases at V and 2 bases at J, with 3 bases between. Germline CDR1 is SGDLS and CDR2 is YYNGEE. The DNA of the CDR3 is TGTGCCAGCAGCGTAGTAACTGGGGCCAACGTCCTGACTTTC. It yields the protein CASSVVTGANVLTF.

The rearrangement links TRBV7-8 to TRBJ1-4; D is ambiguous. Trimming took off 0 bases at V and 6 bases at J, with 11 bases between the two ends. The CDR3 has 15 residues. CDR1 is SGHVS and CDR2 is FQNEAQ in the germline V gene. This CDR3 reads CASSLARATDEKLFF. Written as DNA, the CDR3 is TGTGCCAGCAGCTTAGCCCGGGCCACGGATGAAAAACTGTTTTTT. The variable domain in full, completed from reference TRBV7-8 and TRBJ1-4, reads GAGVSQSPRYKVAKRGQDVALRCDPISGHVSLFWYQQALGQGPEFLTYFQNEAQLDKSGLPSDRFFAERPEGSVSTLKIQRTQQEDSAVYLCASSLARATDEKLFFGSGTQLSVL.

The gene calls are TRBV4-1 and TRBJ2-2; the match to TRBD1 covers 8 bases. The CDR3 covers 16 residues. In germline, CDR1 is MGHRA, CDR2 YSYEKL. Losses at the gene ends were 0 bases for V and 6 bases for J; bases not matched to a gene: 6. In nucleotides, the CDR3 is TGCGCCAGCAGCCAAGATGTGACAGGGGTGGCCGGGGAGCTGTTTTTT. Amino acid sequence: CASSQDVTGVAGELFF.

J is TRBJ2-1 and V is TRBV11-2; weak D call: TRBD1 (5 bases). V lost 2 bases and J 9 bases, leaving 11 bases between the germline ends. Germline CDR1 SGHAT, CDR2 FQNNGV. The CDR3 spans 13 residues. The CDR3 reads CASSLFPGAEQFF. The CDR3 DNA follows: TGTGCCAGCAGCTTATTTCCTGGGGCTGAGCAGTTCTTC.

A word on this clone: Other DNA sequences in the same sample also yield this CDR3. This rearrangement joins TRBV5-4 to TRBJ1-4, with D unclear. Germline V gene lookup returns CDR1 SGHNT and CDR2 YYREEE (reference sequence). The CDR3 is 14 residues long. Trimming shortened V by 0 bases and J by 8 bases, and 11 bases separated the two germline ends. The CDR3 here is CASSLAGLGEKLFF. CDR3 bases: TGTGCCAGCAGCTTGGCGGGCCTCGGGGAAAAACTGTTTTTT.

The rearrangement joins TRBV5-1 to TRBJ2-1; 8 bases fit TRBD2. The CDR3 is 15 residues long. The germline gives CDR1 SGHRS, CDR2 YFSETQ. Losses at the gene ends were 2 bases for V and 5 bases for J; bases not matched to a gene: 6. This chain's CDR3 is CASSFIAGLNNEQFF. CDR3 bases: TGCGCCAGCAGCTTTATAGCGGGACTAAACAATGAGCAGTTCTTC.